The sequence of this T cell receptor beta chain was determined in a study of breast tumors, draining lymph nodes, adjacent tissues. Study results and limitations: Tumor T cell lymph node origin was a supported hypothesis, not proven. Tumor repertoires ranked between lymph nodes and nontumor tissue in diversity, with V and J gene preferences. The data were judged consistent with most tumor T cells coming from lymph node and expanding in tumor. Tumor and nontumor repertoires were significantly more similar in luminal-like than in basal-like breast cancer.

This clonotype was picked up many times. What it binds is not known. The ends were cut back, 0 bases at V and 7 bases at J, with 10 bases in the middle. Germline CDR1 is SQVTM and CDR2 is ANQGSEA. The CDR3 is made up of 13 amino acids. TCRdb reprocessed the multiplex PCR reads via MiXCR and lists one record per CDR3 protein. This table has about 130,000 distinct CDR3 sequences, 21% appearing once. Samples came from axillary lymph nodes draining the breast cancer. The material sequenced was axillary lymph node tissue. This chain uses TRBV29-1 with TRBJ1-5; no firm D call. The TCR comes from a female donor with breast cancer. Some clones in this sample may be carry-over from other donors' samples. CDR3 residues: CSVEEGIGQPQHF. The CDR3 bases are TGCAGCGTTGAAGAGGGGATCGGACAGCCCCAGCATTTT.